These 19 T cell receptor beta chains share one sample of origin, sequenced in a study of blood T cell repertoires in COVID-19. Only in-frame clones appear in the TCRdb table, and some are missing; sequencing was by immunoSEQ multiplex PCR. The repertoire holds 180,000 or so clones, with roughly 77% as singletons. Sequenced: peripheral blood. The receptors come from an elderly woman with COVID-19, enrolled during active disease.

The V and J genes are TRBV18 and TRBJ2-1, with 7 bases fitting TRBD2. V lost 1 base and J lost 9; bases outside the gene matches: 6. Germline-derived CDR1 and CDR2 are KGHSH and LQKENI. The CDR3 is made up of 14 amino acids. CDR3 protein: CASSPRRESGEQFF. Written as DNA, the CDR3 is TGTGCCAGCTCACCACGGCGGGAGTCAGGTGAGCAGTTCTTC.

The rearrangement uses TRBV2 and TRBJ2-2; tentatively, D is TRBD1 (6 bases). Germline CDR1 reads SNHLY; CDR2 reads FYNNEI. Trimming pared 3 bases from V and 5 bases from J, leaving 10 bases between. There are 14 residues in the CDR3. DNA of the CDR3: TGTGCCAGCAGTGATACAGGGAAAACCGGGGAGCTGTTTTTT. Translation: CASSDTGKTGELFF.

The rearrangement joins TRBV18 to TRBJ2-7; no definite D call. The CDR3 is made up of 14 amino acids. CDR1 KGHSH and CDR2 LQKENI come from the germline V gene. Trimming pared 1 base from V and 2 bases from J, leaving 9 bases between. CDR3 in DNA: TGTGCCAGCTCACCACTTGACTGGACCTACGAGCAGTACTTC. Encoded protein: CASSPLDWTYEQYF.

The V call is TRBV20-1, the J call TRBJ2-1, with D uncertain. The germline V gene has CDR1 DFQATT and CDR2 SNEGSKA (reference sequence). Trimming stripped 3 bases from V and 9 bases from J, with 6 bases between. The CDR3 spans 10 residues. The CDR3 nucleotides read TGCAGTGCTAGTAGGAGTGAGCAGTTCTTC. Protein: CSASRSEQFF.

This chain links TRBV7-2 with TRBJ2-2; 8 bases fit TRBD1. Germline loops: CDR1 SGHTA, CDR2 FQGNSA. V shed 5 bases and J 5 bases; nucleotides not matched to a gene: 7. The CDR3 runs to 15 residues. As DNA, the CDR3 is TGTGCCAGCAGCCCGGACAGGGTTGGGACCGGGGAGCTGTTTTTT. Translation: CASSPDRVGTGELFF.

This chain uses TRBV18 with TRBJ2-5, with D possibly matching TRBD1 (6 bases). Trimming removed 0 bases from V and 4 bases from J, with 9 bases in between. The V gene's germline CDR1 is KGHSH and CDR2 LQKENI. The CDR3 is made up of 14 amino acids. The CDR3 region is CASSPPTGRETQYF. CDR3 DNA: TGTGCCAGCTCACCACCGACAGGTCGAGAGACCCAGTACTTC. Variable domain in full (rest from reference TRBV18 and TRBJ2-5): NAGVMQNPRHLVRRRGQEARLRCSPMKGHSHVYWYRQLPEEGLKFMVYLQKENIIDESGMPKERFSAEFPKEGPSILRIQQVVRGDSAAYFCASSPPTGRETQYFGPGTRLLVL.

V usage is TRBV19 and J usage is TRBJ2-1; D is ambiguous. Per the germline V gene, CDR1 is LNHDA and CDR2 is SQIVND (reference sequence). The CDR3 extends over 13 amino acids. Trimming removed 3 bases at V and 5 bases at J, with 8 bases between. As DNA, the CDR3 is TGTGCCAGTAGTATGTTCGCTAACAATGAGCAGTTCTTC. Protein: CASSMFANNEQFF.

The chain combines TRBV28 with TRBJ2-5, with a tentative D call TRBD2 (6 bases). With 6 bases removed from V and 2 bases from J, the gap between germline ends came to 22 bases. The CDR3 totals 17 residues. The germline V gene has CDR1 MDHEN and CDR2 SYDVKM. CDR3 in amino acids: CASRTTPWASVQETQYF. Here the CDR3 DNA reads TGTGCCAGCAGGACAACCCCTTGGGCTAGCGTACAAGAGACCCAGTACTTC. The whole variable domain, remainder taken from reference TRBV28 and TRBJ2-5, is DVKVTQSSRYLVKRTGEKVFLECVQDMDHENMFWYRQDPGLGLRLIYFSYDVKMKEKGDIPEGYSVSREKKERFSLILESASTNQTSMYLCASRTTPWASVQETQYFGPGTRLLVL.

The chain combines TRBV6-5 with TRBJ1-2; D gene unclear. The V gene's germline CDR1 is MNHEY and CDR2 SVGAGI. The CDR3 is 13 residues long. The V end was cut by 10 bases, the J end by 4 bases, with 16 bases between. The CDR3, as DNA: TGTGCCACTACGAGACTGGGTGTCTATGGCTACACCTTC. Translating gives CATTRLGVYGYTF.

The rearrangement joins TRBV11-2 to TRBJ2-7; 10 bases match TRBD2. The germline gives CDR1 SGHAT, CDR2 FQNNGV. J gave up 7 bases and V 6 bases, and 12 bases lay outside the gene matches. This CDR3 has 15 amino acids. The CDR3 loop reads CASSSHSGRAQEQYF. DNA for the CDR3: TGTGCCAGCAGTAGTCACAGCGGGAGGGCTCAAGAGCAGTACTTC.

V and J are TRBV11-3 and TRBJ2-3, with 7 positions matching TRBD1. This CDR3 spans 13 amino acids. Germline V gene data show CDR1 as SGHNT and CDR2 as YENEEA. With 2 bases clipped from V and 8 bases from J, the junction kept 4 bases outside the gene matches. The CDR3: CASSLTGQATQYF. The CDR3, as DNA: TGTGCCAGCAGCTTAACCGGACAGGCTACGCAGTATTTT.

This chain links TRBV4-1 with TRBJ2-5; 7 nucleotides match TRBD1. The trim removed 1 base at V and 4 bases at J, leaving 3 bases unmatched. Germline CDR1 MGHRA, CDR2 YSYEKL. CDR3 length: 14 amino acids. In DNA form, the CDR3 reads TGCGCCAGCAGCCAAGGACAGGGCCTAGAGACCCAGTACTTC. This gives the protein CASSQGQGLETQYF.

The rearrangement links TRBV6-5 to TRBJ1-6, with D possibly matching TRBD1 (5 bases). The CDR3 is 16 residues long. Germline V gene lookup returns CDR1 MNHEY and CDR2 SVGAGI. Trimming shortened V by 2 bases and J by 7 bases, and 15 bases separated the two germline ends. The CDR3 protein is CASSYAPDRANSPLHF. CDR3 nucleotide sequence: TGTGCCAGCAGTTACGCCCCCGACAGAGCAAATTCACCCCTCCACTTT.

This chain links TRBV27 with TRBJ2-1; a weak D match, TRBD1 (5 bases). This CDR3 contains 14 residues. Germline CDR1 reads MNHEY; CDR2 reads SMNVEV (reference sequence). V was pared by 5 bases and J by 6 bases, with 14 bases between. CDR3 coding DNA: TGTGCCAGCAGTCAGGGTACGAAAGGCAATGAGCAGTTCTTC. This gives the protein CASSQGTKGNEQFF.

The chain couples TRBV7-2 to TRBJ2-7; a weak D match, TRBD1 (6 bases). The germline gives CDR1 SGHTA, CDR2 FQGNSA. This CDR3 has 15 residues. V was pared by 4 bases and J by 1 base, with 14 bases between. In nucleotides, the CDR3 is TGTGCCAGCAGCTCCCCCCGGGACACATCCTACGAGCAGTACTTC. Encoded protein: CASSSPRDTSYEQYF.

The count of this clone is one. The J gene is TRBJ2-7, the V gene TRBV7-9, with D possibly TRBD2 on 6 matching bases. The germline gives CDR1 SEHNR, CDR2 FQNEAQ (reference sequence). V was clipped by 0 bases and J by 2 bases, with 14 bases between them. The CDR3 spans 16 residues. The CDR3 DNA reads as TGTGCCAGCAGCTTAGCGCGGGGACTGTCCCCCTACGAGCAGTACTTC. Amino acids: CASSLARGLSPYEQYF.

The V call is TRBV24-1, the J call TRBJ2-1; D might be TRBD2 (6 bases). V was clipped by 2 bases and J by 8 bases, with 15 bases between them. Germline values: CDR1 KGHDR, CDR2 SFDVKD. The CDR3 is 15 amino acids. Written as DNA, the CDR3 is TGTGCCACCAGTGATTCCCGGGCCGGCGGGGATGAGCAGTTCTTC. Translating gives CATSDSRAGGDEQFF.

The chain is built from TRBV2 and TRBJ2-2, with 7 bases that match TRBD2. Losses at the gene ends were 0 bases for V and 7 bases for J; bases not matched to a gene: 5. The CDR3 is 15 residues long. The germline CDR1 and CDR2 sequences are SNHLY and FYNNEI. CDR3 region: CASSEAGGSLGELFF. The CDR3 DNA follows: TGTGCCAGCAGTGAAGCGGGGGGGTCTCTCGGGGAGCTGTTTTTT.

The chain couples TRBV11-3 to TRBJ2-3; 8 nucleotides line up with TRBD1. V was clipped by 5 bases and J by 4 bases; unmatched bases: 5. This CDR3 contains 14 residues. Germline V gene lookup returns CDR1 SGHNT and CDR2 YENEEA. CDR3 coding DNA: TGTGCCAGCAGCCTTGGACAGGGCGCAGATACGCAGTATTTT. The encoded protein is CASSLGQGADTQYF. The full variable domain, rest sourced from reference TRBV11-3 and TRBJ2-3, is EAGVVQSPRYKIIEKKQPVAFWCNPISGHNTLYWYLQNLGQGPELLIRYENEEAVDDSQLPKDRFSAERLKGVDSTLKIQPAELGDSAVYLCASSLGQGADTQYFGPGTRLTVL.